This T cell receptor (beta chain) was recorded in a study of blood T cell repertoires in COVID-19. This CDR3 comprises 17 residues. V shed 1 base, J shed 1 base, and the junction held 3 bases outside the gene matches. Germline CDR1 reads MGHRA; CDR2 reads YSYEKL. Data came from immunoSEQ multiplex PCR; TCRdb stores just in-frame clones and leaves some out. The table lists over 200,000 clones, about nine tenths of them singletons. This TCR came from a man under 40 who had recovered from COVID-19. This chain joins TRBV4-1 and TRBJ2-5; 13 bases are a match to TRBD2. Source material: peripheral blood. The CDR3 sequence: CASSQGGTSGAQETQYF. As DNA, the CDR3 is TGCGCCAGCAGCCAAGGGGGGACTAGCGGGGCCCAAGAGACCCAGTACTTC.